This T cell receptor beta chain was obtained from a study of T cell repertoires in cytomegalovirus infection. Comment on this clonotype: Its cognate antigen is unknown.

This CDR3 has 14 residues. Trimming cost V 11 bases and J 6 bases; bases outside gene matches: 12. Per germline, CDR1 ENHRY and CDR2 SYGVKD. Each CDR3 protein gets one entry after TCRdb re-called the reads with MiXCR. Of approximately 1,000,000 distinct CDR3 sequences listed, approximately 31% are singletons. This chain uses TRBV10-3 with TRBJ2-2; 7 nucleotides match TRBD2. The source is a human donor in good health (CMV status not recorded). Some clones in this sample may be carry-over from other donors' samples. Sequenced material: cultured CD8+ T cells from PBMCs, taken from culture after CMV antigen stimulation. The CDR3 nucleotides are TGTGCCGCCGGGGCTAGCGGCTTACCCGGGGAGCTGTTTTTT. Its translation is CAAGASGLPGELFF.